Given below is one T cell receptor (beta chain) in context. Its antigen is unknown. Only in-frame clones appear in the TCRdb table, and some are missing; sequencing was by immunoSEQ multiplex PCR. The sample includes 2,500 to 3,500 clones, roughly 60% of them seen just once. This record comes from a study of high-grade serous ovarian cancer treatment subgroups. Overall study context: Samples averaged about 15,000 reads and about 7,500 unique TCR beta rearrangements.

Points from the study as a whole: Without spatial data, bulk sequencing limits insight into HGSC tumor diversity. TCR relatedness rose with neoantigen level and trended with mutation load.

Looked up from germline, CDR1 is MNHEY and CDR2 is SVGAGI. The CDR3 sequence is 14 residues long. The V gene end was trimmed by 6 bases and the J gene end by 4 bases; junction bases not matched to a gene: 6. The tumor samples were collected prior to definitive surgery or chemotherapy. The sequencing input was tumor tissue. The clonotype was recovered from a human donor with high-grade serous ovarian cancer. This chain links TRBV6-5 with TRBJ2-3, with 8 positions matching TRBD1. The chain's CDR3 is CASRTGVWADTQYF. The CDR3 DNA is TGTGCCAGCAGGACAGGGGTTTGGGCAGATACGCAGTATTTT.